This T cell receptor beta chain originates from a study of Ad26.COV2.S vaccination and SARS-CoV-2 variants. V dropped 1 base and J dropped 3 bases, with 15 bases sitting between them. The CDR3 is 16 residues long. Germline CDR1 reads LGHDT; CDR2 reads YNNKEL (reference sequence). Using immunoSEQ multiplex PCR, the repertoire was profiled, and TCRdb retains in-frame clones only, with some absent. The sample contains hundreds of thousands of clones, more than 80% of which appear only once. The treatment denotes: roughly 18 received Ad26.COV2.S at low or high dose, single or two shots; five or six received placebo; per-sample allocation not given. On day 63 after the first injection, vaccine and placebo recipients gave samples.

This chain connects TRBV3-1 (or the pseudogene TRBV3-2) to TRBJ1-2; D perhaps matches TRBD1 (6 bases). The material sequenced was peripheral blood, taken in a trial of Ad26.COV2.S vaccine versus placebo. The origin of this receptor is a person aged 18-60 years who received the Ad26.COV2.S COVID-19 vaccine or a placebo. Here the CDR3 DNA reads TGTGCCAGCAGCCAAGGCAGGGGCAGGGCGGACTATGGCTACACCTTC. This encodes CASSQGRGRADYGYTF.